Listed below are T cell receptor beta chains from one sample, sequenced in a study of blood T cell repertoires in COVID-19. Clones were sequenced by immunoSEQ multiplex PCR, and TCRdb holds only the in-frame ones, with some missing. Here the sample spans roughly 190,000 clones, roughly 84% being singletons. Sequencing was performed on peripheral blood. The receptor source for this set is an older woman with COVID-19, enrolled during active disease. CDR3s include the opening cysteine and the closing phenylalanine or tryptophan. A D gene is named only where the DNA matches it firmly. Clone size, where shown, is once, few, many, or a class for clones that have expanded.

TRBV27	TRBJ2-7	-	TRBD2	TGTGCCAGCAGTTTAAGATTAGGGAGGGGAACCCTTTACGAGCAGTACTTC	CASSLRLGRGTLYEQYF
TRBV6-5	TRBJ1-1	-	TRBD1	TGTGCCAGCAGTCCGACCGGGACAGGGAGCACTGAAGCTTTCTTT	CASSPTGTGSTEAFF
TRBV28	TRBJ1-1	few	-	TGTGCCAGCAGTTTAACTGGGGGCCGCAACACTGAAGCTTTCTTT	CASSLTGGRNTEAFF
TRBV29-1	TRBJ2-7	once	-	TGCAGCGTTGTTTCAGTCCCCAGAGAGCAGTACTTC	CSVVSVPREQYF
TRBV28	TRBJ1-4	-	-	TGTGCCAGCAGTCCACAGGGAACCGAGAAGAAACTGTTTTTT	CASSPQGTEKKLFF
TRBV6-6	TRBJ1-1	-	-	TGTGCCAGCAGAAACTCCATCAGGGTTTACGCTGAAGCTTTCTTT	CASRNSIRVYAEAFF
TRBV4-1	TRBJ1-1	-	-	TGCGCCAGCAGCCAAGCTACCGAAGCTTTCTTT	CASSQATEAFF
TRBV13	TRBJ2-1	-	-	TGTGCCAGCAGCTTAGGCCTCAATGAGCAGTTCTTC	CASSLGLNEQFF
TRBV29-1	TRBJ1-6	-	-	TGCAGCGTTCCGGGACTCAATTCACCCCTCCACTTT	CSVPGLNSPLHF
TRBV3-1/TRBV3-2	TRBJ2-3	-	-	TGTGCCAGCAGCCAAGGAGGGAGTAGCACAGATACGCAGTATTTT	CASSQGGSSTDTQYF
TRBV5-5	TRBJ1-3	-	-	TGTGCCAGCAGCTTGGCCGGGTATGGAAACACCATATATTTT	CASSLAGYGNTIYF
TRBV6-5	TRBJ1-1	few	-	TGTGCCAGCAGCCCACAGGGAAGCGTCACTGAAGCTTTCTTT	CASSPQGSVTEAFF
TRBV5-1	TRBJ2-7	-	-	TGCGCCAGCAGCCAGGCCGCAGGGGCCCTTGGGGAGCAGTACTTC	CASSQAAGALGEQYF
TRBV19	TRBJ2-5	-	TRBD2	TGTGCCAGTAGTATGCCGGGACTAGCGGGGGCAGAGACCCAGTACTTC	CASSMPGLAGAETQYF
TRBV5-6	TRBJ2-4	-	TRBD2	TGTGCCAGCAGCTTGAATGCGGGAGGTGGGGACATTCAGTACTTC	CASSLNAGGGDIQYF
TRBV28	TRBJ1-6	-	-	TGTGCCAGCAGTTTAGGGGGCGGTTATTCACCCCTCCACTTT	CASSLGGGYSPLHF